This entry concerns a single T cell receptor (beta chain). This receptor's antigen is unknown. No quality values exist for individual bases; no much larger clone is one base distant. This entry is derived from a study of blood T cells in healthy people across ages (dated by TCRdb to between 2014 and 2016). For context, the study as a whole: In model experiments, roughly one uniquely barcoded TCR beta cDNA molecule per two T cells was captured by template switching. Using deep sequencing normalized with unique cDNA molecular identifiers, the study measured how TCR beta repertoire diversity changes with age. Donors were grouped into four age groups: young (average approximately 16 years), middle-aged (less than 40), aged (approximately 58) and long-lived (82). To avoid experimental bias, donors of different ages were randomly spread across the sequencing lanes. Two additional independent replicas of 1 million unique cDNA reads from the same blood draw were analyzed for two donors (one aged 18 to 30 and one aged 80 or older). The investigation overall reported the following: The long-lived group showed more naive CD4+ T cells, fewer expanded clones and increased TCR diversity than the aged group, suggesting age selection. The percentage of naive T cells measured by flow cytometry correlated strongly with observed TCR beta diversity. As age increased, observed TCR beta diversity per million T cells dropped in a roughly linear way, and a significant reduction was already evident by age 40. Donor CMV infection status was unknown, potentially confounding age-related changes in expanded clonotypes. Because profiling used bulk unsorted PBMCs, naive and antigen-experienced compartments could not be compared conclusively. Total diversity estimates from one million sequenced T cells were considered lower bounds and underestimates.

Libraries were prepared through 5' RACE. The listed sequencing device is Illumina HiSeq 2500. A second roughly 6 to 12 cycle PCR used a sample-barcoded 5' primer and a J-beta primer mix. Each TCR beta cDNA molecule received a unique molecular identifier from a template-switch 5' adaptor carrying 12 random nucleotides. Each sample yielded at least 2.5 million CDR3-containing paired-end reads. First-strand cDNA synthesis was performed from all RNA using the Mint cDNA synthesis kit, with priming by a TRBC-specific oligonucleotide. Following uracil-DNA glycosylase treatment, a first 18-cycle PCR with universal primers M1SS and BC2_uni_R was performed on all cDNA. On the study's bioinformatics: For normalization, 1 million high-quality reads were randomly selected from each sample, with every read carrying a distinct molecular identifier. Instead of being binned into consensus sequences, reads that shared molecular identifiers were thrown out. MiTCR, run with a Q25 quality threshold and the strictest error-elimination algorithm, handled CDR3 identification, clonotype clustering and error correction. A nonparametric unseen species model using Euler transformation provided a lower-bound estimate of total TCR beta diversity. The raw public data were reprocessed by TCRdb itself: fastp quality trimming at Q25, MiXCR clonotype calling, in-frame beta chains only. Each entry is one CDR3 protein sequence, shown with its most common DNA and genes. The V and J calls here are based on TCRdb, not the publication. The sample table shows over a million distinct CDR3 sequences, and under 55% are seen once. Under 5% of the sample rests with the top ten.

Trimming accounts for 7 bases at V and 6 bases at J, while the number of junction bases matched to no gene is 7. The CDR3 goes from the cysteine to the phenylalanine over 14 residues. Here the CDR3 DNA is all that survives: 42 bases in frame from base 1. CDR1 DFQATT and CDR2 SNEGSKA were looked up in the germline V gene (reference sequence). Systemically healthy Caucasian individuals from Russia, 39 in total and aged 6 to 90 years, were included as donors. About 10 milliliters of peripheral blood were drawn from each donor into EDTA-treated Vacutainer tubes. PBMCs were isolated by Ficoll-Paque density-gradient centrifugation, with at least 6 million obtained per sample. Total RNA was extracted from PBMCs with Trizol reagent, with at least 6 micrograms obtained per sample. For every donor, an aliquot of PBMCs went through flow cytometry to measure the percentages of naive CD45RAhigh/CD27high T cells.

The chain employs TRBV20-1 and TRBJ2-1; a stretch of 12 junction bases matches TRBD1. The sequencing input was blood. The TCR comes from a young woman in good health. The sequence in DNA is TGCAGTGGCACGGGACAGGGGGCAGGCAATGAGCAGTTCTTC. It translates to CSGTGQGAGNEQFF.